This TCR beta chain is from a study of cytomegalovirus exposure and HLA in healthy donors. Clones were sequenced by immunoSEQ multiplex PCR, and TCRdb holds only the in-frame ones, with some missing. The profile covers about 400,000 clones, with roughly 89% appearing a single time and roughly 0.75% taken by the ten largest. Study-level results: It was found in a later analysis that first-cohort TCR clusters tended to co-occur in the approximately 120 validation repertoires.

Looked up from germline, CDR1 is SGHDT and CDR2 is YYEEEE. This CDR3 spans 13 amino acids. Trimming stripped 0 bases from V and 6 bases from J, with 9 bases between. A remark on this clone: As yet, its antigen is unknown.

Sequencing used PBMCs. This clonotype was sampled from a woman under 30 in good health and CMV-seronegative. This sequence joins TRBV5-6 and TRBJ2-5, with a tentative D call TRBD1 (5 bases). The CDR3 loop reads CASSLDRWQTQYF. The CDR3, as DNA: TGTGCCAGCAGCTTGGACAGGTGGCAGACCCAGTACTTC. The full variable domain, its missing parts supplied by reference TRBV5-6 and TRBJ2-5, is DAGVTQSPTHLIKTRGQQVTLRCSPKSGHDTVSWYQQALGQGPQFIFQYYEEEERQRGNFPDRFSGHQFPNYSSELNVNALLLGDSALYLCASSLDRWQTQYFGPGTRLLVL.